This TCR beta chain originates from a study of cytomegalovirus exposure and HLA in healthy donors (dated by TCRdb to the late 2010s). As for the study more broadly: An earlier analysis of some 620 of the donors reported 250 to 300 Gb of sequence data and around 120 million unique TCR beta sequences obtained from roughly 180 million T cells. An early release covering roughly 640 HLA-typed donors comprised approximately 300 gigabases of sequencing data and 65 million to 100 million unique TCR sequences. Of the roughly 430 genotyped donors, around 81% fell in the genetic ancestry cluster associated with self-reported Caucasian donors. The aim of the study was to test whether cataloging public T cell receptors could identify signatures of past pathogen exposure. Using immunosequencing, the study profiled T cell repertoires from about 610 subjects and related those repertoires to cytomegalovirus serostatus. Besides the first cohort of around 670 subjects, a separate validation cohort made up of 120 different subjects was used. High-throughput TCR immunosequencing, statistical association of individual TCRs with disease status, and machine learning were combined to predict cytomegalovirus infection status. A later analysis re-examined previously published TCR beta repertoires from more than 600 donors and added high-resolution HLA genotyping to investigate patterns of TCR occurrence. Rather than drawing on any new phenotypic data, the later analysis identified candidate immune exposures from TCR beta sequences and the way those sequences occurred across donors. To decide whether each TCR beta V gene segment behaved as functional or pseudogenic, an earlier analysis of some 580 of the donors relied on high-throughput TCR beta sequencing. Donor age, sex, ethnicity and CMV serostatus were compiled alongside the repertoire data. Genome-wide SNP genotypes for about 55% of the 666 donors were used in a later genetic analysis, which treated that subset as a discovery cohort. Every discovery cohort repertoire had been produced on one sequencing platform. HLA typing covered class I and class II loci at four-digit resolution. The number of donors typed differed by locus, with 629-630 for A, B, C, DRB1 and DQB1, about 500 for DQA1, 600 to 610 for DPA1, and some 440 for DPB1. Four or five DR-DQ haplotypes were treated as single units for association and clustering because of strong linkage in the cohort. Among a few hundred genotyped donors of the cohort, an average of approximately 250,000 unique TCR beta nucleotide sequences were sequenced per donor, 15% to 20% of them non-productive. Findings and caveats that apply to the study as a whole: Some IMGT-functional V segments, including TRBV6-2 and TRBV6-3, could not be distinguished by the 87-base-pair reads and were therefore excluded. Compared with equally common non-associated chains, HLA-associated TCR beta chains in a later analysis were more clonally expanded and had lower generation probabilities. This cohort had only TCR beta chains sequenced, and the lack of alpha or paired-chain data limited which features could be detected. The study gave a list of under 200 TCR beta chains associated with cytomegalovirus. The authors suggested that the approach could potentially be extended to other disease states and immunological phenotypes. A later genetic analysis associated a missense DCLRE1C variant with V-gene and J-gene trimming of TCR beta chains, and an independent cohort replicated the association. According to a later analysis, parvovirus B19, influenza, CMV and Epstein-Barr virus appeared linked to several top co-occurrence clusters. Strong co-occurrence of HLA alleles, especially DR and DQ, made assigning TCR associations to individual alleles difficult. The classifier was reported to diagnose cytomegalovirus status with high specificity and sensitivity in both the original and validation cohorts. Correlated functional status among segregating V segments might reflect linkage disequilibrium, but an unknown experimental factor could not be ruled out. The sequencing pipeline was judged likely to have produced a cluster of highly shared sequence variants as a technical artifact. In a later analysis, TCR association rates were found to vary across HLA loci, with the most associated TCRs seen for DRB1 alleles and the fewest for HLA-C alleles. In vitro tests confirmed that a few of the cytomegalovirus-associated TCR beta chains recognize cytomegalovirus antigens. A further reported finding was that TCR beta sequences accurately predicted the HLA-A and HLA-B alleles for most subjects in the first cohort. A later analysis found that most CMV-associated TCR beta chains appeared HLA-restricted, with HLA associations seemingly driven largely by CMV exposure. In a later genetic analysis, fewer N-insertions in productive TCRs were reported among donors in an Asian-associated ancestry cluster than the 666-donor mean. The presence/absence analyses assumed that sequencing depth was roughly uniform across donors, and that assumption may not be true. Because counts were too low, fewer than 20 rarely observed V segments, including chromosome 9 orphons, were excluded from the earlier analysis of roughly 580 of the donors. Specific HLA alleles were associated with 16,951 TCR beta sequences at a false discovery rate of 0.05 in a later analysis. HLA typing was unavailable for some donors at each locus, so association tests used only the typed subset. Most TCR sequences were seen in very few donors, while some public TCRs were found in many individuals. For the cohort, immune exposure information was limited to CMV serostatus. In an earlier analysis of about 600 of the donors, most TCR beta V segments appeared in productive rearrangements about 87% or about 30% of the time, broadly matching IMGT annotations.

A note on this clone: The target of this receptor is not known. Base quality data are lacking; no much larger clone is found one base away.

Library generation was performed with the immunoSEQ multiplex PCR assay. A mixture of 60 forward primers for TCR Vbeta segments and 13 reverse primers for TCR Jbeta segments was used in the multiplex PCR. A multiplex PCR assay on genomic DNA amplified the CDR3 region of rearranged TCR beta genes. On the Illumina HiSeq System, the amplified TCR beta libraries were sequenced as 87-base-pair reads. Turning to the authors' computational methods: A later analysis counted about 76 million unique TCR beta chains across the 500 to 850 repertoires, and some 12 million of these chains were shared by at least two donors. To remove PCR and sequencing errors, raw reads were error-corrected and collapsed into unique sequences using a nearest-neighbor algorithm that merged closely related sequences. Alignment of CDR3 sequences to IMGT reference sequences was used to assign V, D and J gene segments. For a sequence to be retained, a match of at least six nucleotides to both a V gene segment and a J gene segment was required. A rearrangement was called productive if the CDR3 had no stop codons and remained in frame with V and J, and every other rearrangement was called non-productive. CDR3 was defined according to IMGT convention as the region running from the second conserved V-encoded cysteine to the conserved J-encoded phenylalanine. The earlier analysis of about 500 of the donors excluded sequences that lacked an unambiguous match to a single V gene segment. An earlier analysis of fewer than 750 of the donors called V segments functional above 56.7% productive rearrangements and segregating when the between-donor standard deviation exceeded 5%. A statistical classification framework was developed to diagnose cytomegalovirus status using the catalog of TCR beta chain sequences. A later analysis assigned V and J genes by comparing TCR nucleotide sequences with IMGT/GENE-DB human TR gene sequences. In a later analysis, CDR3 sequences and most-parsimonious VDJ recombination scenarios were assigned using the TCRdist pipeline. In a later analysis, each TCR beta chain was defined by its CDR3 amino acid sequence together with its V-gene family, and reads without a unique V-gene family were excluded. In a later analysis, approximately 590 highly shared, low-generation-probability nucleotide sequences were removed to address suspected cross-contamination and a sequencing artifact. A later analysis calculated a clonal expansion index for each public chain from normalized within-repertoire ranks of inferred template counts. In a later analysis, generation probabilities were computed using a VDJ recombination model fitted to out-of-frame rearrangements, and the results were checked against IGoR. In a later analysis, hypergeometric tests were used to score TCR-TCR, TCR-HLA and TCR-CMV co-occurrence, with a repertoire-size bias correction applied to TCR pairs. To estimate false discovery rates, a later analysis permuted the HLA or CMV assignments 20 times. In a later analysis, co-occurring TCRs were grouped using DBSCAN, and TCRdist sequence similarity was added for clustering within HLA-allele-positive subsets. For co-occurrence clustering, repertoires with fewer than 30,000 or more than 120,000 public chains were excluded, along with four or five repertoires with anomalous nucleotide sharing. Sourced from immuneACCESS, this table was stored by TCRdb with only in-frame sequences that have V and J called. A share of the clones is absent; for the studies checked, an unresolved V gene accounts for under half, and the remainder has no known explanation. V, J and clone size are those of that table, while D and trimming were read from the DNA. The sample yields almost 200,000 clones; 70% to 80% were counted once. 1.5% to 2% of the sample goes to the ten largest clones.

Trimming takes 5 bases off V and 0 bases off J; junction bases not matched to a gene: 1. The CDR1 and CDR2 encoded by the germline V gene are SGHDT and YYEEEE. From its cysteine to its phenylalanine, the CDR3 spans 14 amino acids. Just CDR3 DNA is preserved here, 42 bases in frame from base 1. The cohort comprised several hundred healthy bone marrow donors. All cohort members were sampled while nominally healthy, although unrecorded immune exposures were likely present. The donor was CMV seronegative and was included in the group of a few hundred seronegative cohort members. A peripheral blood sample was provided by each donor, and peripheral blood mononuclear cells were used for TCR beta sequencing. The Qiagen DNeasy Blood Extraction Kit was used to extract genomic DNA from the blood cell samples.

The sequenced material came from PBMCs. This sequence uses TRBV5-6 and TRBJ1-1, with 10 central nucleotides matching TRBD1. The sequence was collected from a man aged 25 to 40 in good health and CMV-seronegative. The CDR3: CASRTGGLNTEAFF. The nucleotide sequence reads TGTGCCAGCAGGACAGGGGGCTTGAACACTGAAGCTTTCTTT.